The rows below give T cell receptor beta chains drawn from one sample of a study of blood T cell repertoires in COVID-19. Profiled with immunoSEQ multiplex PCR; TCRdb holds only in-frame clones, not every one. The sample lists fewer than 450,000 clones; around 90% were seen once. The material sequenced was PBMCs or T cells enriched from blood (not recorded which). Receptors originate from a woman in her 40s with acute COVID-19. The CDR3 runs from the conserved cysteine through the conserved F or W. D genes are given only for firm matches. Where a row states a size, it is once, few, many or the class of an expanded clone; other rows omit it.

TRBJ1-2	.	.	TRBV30	TGTGCCTGGAGTGTTACGGGGTTCGGCTACACCTTC	CAWSVTGFGYTF
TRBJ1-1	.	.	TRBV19	TGTGCCACCAAGAGGGAGGGTTTAGCTTTCTTT	CATKREGLAFF
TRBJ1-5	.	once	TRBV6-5	TGTGCCAGCAGTTACTCATGGGGGCAAGATCAGCCCCAGCATTTT	CASSYSWGQDQPQHF
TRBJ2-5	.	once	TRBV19	TGTGCCAGTAGTATAGGTATAGGGCTTGGGGGCGGTGAGACCCAGTACTTC	CASSIGIGLGGGETQYF
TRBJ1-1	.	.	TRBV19	TGTGCCAGTACCTCCAGACGGACAGAAGCTTTCTTT	CASTSRRTEAFF
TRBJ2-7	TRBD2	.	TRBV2	TGTGCCAGTCTAGCGGGGGTCCTATACGAGCAGTACTTC	CASLAGVLYEQYF
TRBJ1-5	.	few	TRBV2	TGTGCCAGCAGTGGGGGAGGGACCAGCAATCAGCCCCAGCATTTT	CASSGGGTSNQPQHF
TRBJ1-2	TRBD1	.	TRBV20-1	TGCAGTGCTAGTATAGGGGGCGATTATGGCTACACCTTC	CSASIGGDYGYTF
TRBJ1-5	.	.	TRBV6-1	TGTGCCAGCAGTGCCTTCGCGCGTGTGGGCAATCAGCCCCAGCATTTT	CASSAFARVGNQPQHF
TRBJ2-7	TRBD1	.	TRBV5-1	TGCGCCAGCAGCTTGTATGGACAGGGGATCGACGAGCAGTACTTC	CASSLYGQGIDEQYF
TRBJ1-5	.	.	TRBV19	TGTGCCAGTAGTATGGAGGGGAATCAGCCCCAGCATTTT	CASSMEGNQPQHF
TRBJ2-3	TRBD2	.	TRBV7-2	TGTGCCAGCAGCCTTCGCGGGGGGCCCACAGATACGCAGTATTTT	CASSLRGGPTDTQYF
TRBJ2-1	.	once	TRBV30	TGTGCCTGGACGTGGCAATACAATGAGCAGTTCTTC	CAWTWQYNEQFF
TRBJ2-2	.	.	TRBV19	TGTGCCAGTAGTAGTCAGGGGAACACCGGGGAGCTGTTTTTT	CASSSQGNTGELFF
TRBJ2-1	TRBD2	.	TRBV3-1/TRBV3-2	TGTGCCAGCAGCCGCGGGACTAGCGGGCCCAATGAGCAGTTCTTC	CASSRGTSGPNEQFF
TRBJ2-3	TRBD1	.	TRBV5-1	TGCGCCAGCAGCTTCCGACAGGGGGCAGATACGCAGTATTTT	CASSFRQGADTQYF
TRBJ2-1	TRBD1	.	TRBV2	TGTGCCAGCAGTGAAGTGGGACAGGGAGAGCAGTTCTTC	CASSEVGQGEQFF
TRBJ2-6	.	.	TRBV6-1	TGTGCCAGCAGTGAACAGGGTACTGGGGCCAACGTCCTGACTTTC	CASSEQGTGANVLTF
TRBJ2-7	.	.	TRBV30	TGTGCCTGGAGTGTCGGTCAGGGCGGCCAGTACTTC	CAWSVGQGGQYF
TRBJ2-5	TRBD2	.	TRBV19	TGTGCCACCGGGATGGCTAGCGGGGGTAACCAAGAGACCCAGTACTTC	CATGMASGGNQETQYF
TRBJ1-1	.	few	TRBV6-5	TGTGCCAGCAGTCGAACGGGCACTGAAGCTTTCTTT	CASSRTGTEAFF
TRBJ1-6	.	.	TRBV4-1	TGCGCCAGCAGCCAAGATCACGAGGACAGCATTACTAGTTCACCCCTCCACTTT	CASSQDHEDSITSSPLHF
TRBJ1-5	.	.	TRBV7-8	TGTGCCAGCAGCCCAGCGGTCCAGGGATCCCTTAGCAATCAGCCCCAGCATTTT	CASSPAVQGSLSNQPQHF
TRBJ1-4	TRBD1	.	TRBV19	TGTGCCAGTAATGACAGGGGGAATGAAAAACTGTTTTTT	CASNDRGNEKLFF
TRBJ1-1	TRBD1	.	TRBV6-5	TGTGCCAGCAGACAGGGGCTTAACACTGAAGCTTTCTTT	CASRQGLNTEAFF
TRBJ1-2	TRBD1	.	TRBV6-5	TGTGCCAGCAGTATGGACAGGTCTAACTATGGCTACACCTTC	CASSMDRSNYGYTF
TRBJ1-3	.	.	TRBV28	TGTGCCAGCAGTTTTGCGGGCTCTGGAAACACCATATATTTT	CASSFAGSGNTIYF
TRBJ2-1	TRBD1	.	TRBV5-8	TGTGCCAGCAGCTTGGGACAGGGTCTCGATGAGCAGTTCTTC	CASSLGQGLDEQFF
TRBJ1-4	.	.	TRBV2	TGTGCCAGCAGAGCAGGGTTGAGTGTTGAAAAACTGTTTTTT	CASRAGLSVEKLFF
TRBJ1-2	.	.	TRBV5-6	TGTGCCAGCAGGTCATTGACGCGGGACGTCTATGGCTACACCTTC	CASRSLTRDVYGYTF
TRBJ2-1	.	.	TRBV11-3	TGTGCCAGCAGTCTGGGGGGAATCTCCTACAATGAGCAGTTCTTC	CASSLGGISYNEQFF
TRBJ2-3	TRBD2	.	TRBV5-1	TGCGCCAGCAGCCCTAGCGGGGGGCGTCCAGATACGCAGTATTTT	CASSPSGGRPDTQYF
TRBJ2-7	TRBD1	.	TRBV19	TGTGCCAGTAGCCCACAGGGGGCTGCGCAGTACTTC	CASSPQGAAQYF
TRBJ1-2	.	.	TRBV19	TGTGCCAGTAACGATAGAGACAGTGGAGGCTACACCTTC	CASNDRDSGGYTF
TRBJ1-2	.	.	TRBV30	TGTGCCTGGAGTGTACAAACAGGTGGGGATGGCTACACCTTC	CAWSVQTGGDGYTF
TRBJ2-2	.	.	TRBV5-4	TGTGCCAGCAGCTTACAGGGTTCTGCCGGGGAGCTGTTTTTT	CASSLQGSAGELFF
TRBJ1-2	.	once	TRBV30	.	CAWSVSLQGDYGYTF
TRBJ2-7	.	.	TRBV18	TGTGCCAGCTCGCAGGCCGGGACAACCTACGAGCAGTACTTC	CASSQAGTTYEQYF
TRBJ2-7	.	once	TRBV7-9	TGTGCCAGCAGCTTGGCGGTAAACGAGCAGTACTTC	CASSLAVNEQYF
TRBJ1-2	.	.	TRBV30	TGTGCCTGGAGGCGGGGATCAAACTATGGCTACACCTTC	CAWRRGSNYGYTF
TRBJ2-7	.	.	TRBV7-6	TGTGCCAGCAGCTTACGGGGAACGTCCTACGAGCAGTACTTC	CASSLRGTSYEQYF
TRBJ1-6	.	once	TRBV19	TGTGCCAGTAGTATAGCCGGGCGGGGGACCTATAATTCACCCCTCCACTTT	CASSIAGRGTYNSPLHF
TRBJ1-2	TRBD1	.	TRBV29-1	TGCAGCGTTGAAGGGGGGACAGGGGGATTCGGAGAGTATGGCTACACCTTC	CSVEGGTGGFGEYGYTF
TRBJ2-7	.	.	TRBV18	TGTGCCAGCTCACCAGGGCGTGCCTACGAGCAGTACTTC	CASSPGRAYEQYF
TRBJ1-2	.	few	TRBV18	TGTGCCAGCTCACGGGAGGACGCTTACTATGGCTACACCTTC	CASSREDAYYGYTF
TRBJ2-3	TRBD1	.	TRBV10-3	TGTGCCATCAGTGATTTGGGACAGGGGACAGATACGCAGTATTTT	CAISDLGQGTDTQYF
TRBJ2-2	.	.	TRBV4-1	TGCGCCAGCAGCCAAGGTCTCGGGGTCGGGGAGCTGTTTTTT	CASSQGLGVGELFF
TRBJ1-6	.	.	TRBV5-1	TGCGCCAGCAGCTTGGAGAACAGGGACTCACCCCTCCACTTT	CASSLENRDSPLHF
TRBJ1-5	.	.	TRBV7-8	TGTGCCAGCAGCTCCTTGTCGCCAGTTAACAATCAGCCCCAGCATTTT	CASSSLSPVNNQPQHF
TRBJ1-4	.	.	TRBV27	TGTGCCAGCAGTTTTCGCCCCTCGGCTAATGAAAAACTGTTTTTT	CASSFRPSANEKLFF
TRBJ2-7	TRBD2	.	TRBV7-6	TGTGCCAGCAGCTTCCGAGGGACTAGCGGGGGCTACGAGCAGTACTTC	CASSFRGTSGGYEQYF
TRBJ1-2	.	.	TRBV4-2	TGTGCCAGCAGCCAAGATCTAGCGGGGGCGAAGAATGGCTACACCTTC	CASSQDLAGAKNGYTF